This T cell receptor (beta chain) was recorded in a study of T-cell memory formation after mild COVID-19. Study-wide findings and caveats: While clones contracting from day 15 to 85 were balanced between CD4 and CD8, later expanders leaned CD4+.

In TCRdb, the 5' RACE reads were re-called with MiXCR into one record per CDR3 protein. Counted here are roughly 300,000 distinct CDR3 sequences, roughly 13% occurring once; the ten biggest clones make up about a fifth. Unmatched junction bases numbered 5, after V lost 3 bases and J lost 6 bases. From germline, CDR1 is SGDLS and CDR2 YYNGEE. This CDR3 comprises 14 residues. This clonotype was observed a few times. Its specificity is unknown. The chain links TRBV9 to TRBJ2-3; 9 nucleotides align to TRBD1. Sequencing was done on a sample of PBMCs or a T cell subset sorted from them (not recorded which). This clonotype was obtained from a young man who had mild COVID-19 (a few samples of this study predate the infection). Cell type and time point are not known. The CDR3 spells CASSAQGAPDTQYF. CDR3 nucleotide sequence: TGTGCCAGCAGCGCACAGGGGGCCCCGGATACGCAGTATTTT.